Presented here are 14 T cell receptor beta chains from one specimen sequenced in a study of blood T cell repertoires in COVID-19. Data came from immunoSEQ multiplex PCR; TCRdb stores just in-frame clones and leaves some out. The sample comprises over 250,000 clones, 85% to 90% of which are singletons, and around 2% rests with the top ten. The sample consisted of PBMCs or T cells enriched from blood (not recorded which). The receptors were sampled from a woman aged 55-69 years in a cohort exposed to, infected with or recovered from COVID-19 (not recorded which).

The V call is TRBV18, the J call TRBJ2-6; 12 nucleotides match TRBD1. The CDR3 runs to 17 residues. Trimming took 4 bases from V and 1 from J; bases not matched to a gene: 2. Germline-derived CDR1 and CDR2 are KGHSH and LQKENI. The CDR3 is CASSLGQGASGANVLTF. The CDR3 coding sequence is TGTGCCAGCTCACTGGGACAGGGGGCGTCTGGGGCCAACGTCCTGACTTTC.

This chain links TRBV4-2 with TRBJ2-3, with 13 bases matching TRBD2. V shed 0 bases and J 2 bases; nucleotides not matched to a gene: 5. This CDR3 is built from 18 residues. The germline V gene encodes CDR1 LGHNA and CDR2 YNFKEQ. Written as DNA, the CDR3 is TGTGCCAGCAGCCAAGAGGCCGGGACTAGCGGGACCACAGATACGCAGTATTTT. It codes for CASSQEAGTSGTTDTQYF.

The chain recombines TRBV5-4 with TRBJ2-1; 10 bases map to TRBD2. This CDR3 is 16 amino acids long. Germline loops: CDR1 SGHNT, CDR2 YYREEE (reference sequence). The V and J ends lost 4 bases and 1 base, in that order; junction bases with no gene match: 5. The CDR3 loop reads CASSAGTSVSYNEQFF. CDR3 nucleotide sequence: TGTGCCAGCAGCGCTGGGACTAGCGTATCCTACAATGAGCAGTTCTTC.

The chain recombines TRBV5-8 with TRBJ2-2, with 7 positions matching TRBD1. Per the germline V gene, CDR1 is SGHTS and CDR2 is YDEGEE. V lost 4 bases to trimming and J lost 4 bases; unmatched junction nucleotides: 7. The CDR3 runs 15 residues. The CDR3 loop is CASSPGQVVTGELFF. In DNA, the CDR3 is TGTGCCAGCAGCCCCGGACAGGTTGTCACCGGGGAGCTGTTTTTT.

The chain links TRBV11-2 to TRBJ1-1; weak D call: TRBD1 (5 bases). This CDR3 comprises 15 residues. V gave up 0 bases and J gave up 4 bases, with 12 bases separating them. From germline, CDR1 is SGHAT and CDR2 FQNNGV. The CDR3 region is CASSLDRVGGTEAFF. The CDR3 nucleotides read TGTGCCAGCAGCTTAGATCGGGTGGGGGGCACTGAAGCTTTCTTT.

The DNA for the CDR3 is TGTGCCAGCAGCCCTAGACAGGATTACAATGAGCAGTTCTTC. Translating it yields CASSPRQDYNEQFF. The chain is built from TRBV3-1 (or the pseudogene TRBV3-2) and TRBJ2-1, with D perhaps matching TRBD1 (6 bases). The CDR3 consists of 14 residues. Germline CDR1 LGHDT, CDR2 YNNKEL (reference sequence). V was trimmed by 4 bases and J by 4 bases, leaving 11 bases between them.

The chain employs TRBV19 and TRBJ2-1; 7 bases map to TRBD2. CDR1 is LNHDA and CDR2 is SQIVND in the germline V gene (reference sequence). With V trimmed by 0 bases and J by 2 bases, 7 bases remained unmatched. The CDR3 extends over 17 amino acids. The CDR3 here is CASSIDLGLVAYNEQFF. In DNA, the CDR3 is TGTGCCAGTAGTATAGATCTCGGACTAGTCGCCTACAATGAGCAGTTCTTC.

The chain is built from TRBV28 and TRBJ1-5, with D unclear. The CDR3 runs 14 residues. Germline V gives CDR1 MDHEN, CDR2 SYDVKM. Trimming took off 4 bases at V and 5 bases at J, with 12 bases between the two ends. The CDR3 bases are TGTGCCAGCAGTTCACCGATAACTTATCAGCCCCAGCATTTT. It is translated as CASSSPITYQPQHF.

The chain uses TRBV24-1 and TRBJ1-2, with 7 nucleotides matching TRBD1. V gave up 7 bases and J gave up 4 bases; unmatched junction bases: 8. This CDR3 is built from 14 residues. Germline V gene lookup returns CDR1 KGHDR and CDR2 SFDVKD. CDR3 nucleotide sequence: TGTGCCACCAGCGAGACAGGGCGCTCCTATGGCTACACCTTC. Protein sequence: CATSETGRSYGYTF.

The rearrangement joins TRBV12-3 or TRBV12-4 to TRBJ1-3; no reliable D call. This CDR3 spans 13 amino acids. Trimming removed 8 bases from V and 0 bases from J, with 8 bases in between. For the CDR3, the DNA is TGTGCCAGCCAGGAAAGCTCTGGAAACACCATATATTTT. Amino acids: CASQESSGNTIYF.

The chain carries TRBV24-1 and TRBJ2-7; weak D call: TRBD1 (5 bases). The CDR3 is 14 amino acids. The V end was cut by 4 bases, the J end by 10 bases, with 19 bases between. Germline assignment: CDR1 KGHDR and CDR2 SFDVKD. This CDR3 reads CATSDPKKGAPQYF. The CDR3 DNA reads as TGTGCCACCAGTGACCCGAAAAAAGGGGCACCTCAGTACTTC.

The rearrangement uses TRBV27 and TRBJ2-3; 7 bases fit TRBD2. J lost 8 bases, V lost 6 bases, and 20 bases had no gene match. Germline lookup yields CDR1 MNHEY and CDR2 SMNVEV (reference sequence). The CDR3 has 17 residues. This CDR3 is CASSLTRLAVSPVTQYF. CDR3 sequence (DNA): TGTGCCAGCAGCTTAACGAGACTAGCTGTTTCTCCGGTTACGCAGTATTTT.

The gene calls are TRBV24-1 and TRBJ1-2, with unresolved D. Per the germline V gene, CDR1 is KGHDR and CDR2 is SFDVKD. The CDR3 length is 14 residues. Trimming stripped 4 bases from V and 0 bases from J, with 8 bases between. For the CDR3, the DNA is TGTGCCACCAGTGAGTCCACACCTAACTATGGCTACACCTTC. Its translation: CATSESTPNYGYTF.

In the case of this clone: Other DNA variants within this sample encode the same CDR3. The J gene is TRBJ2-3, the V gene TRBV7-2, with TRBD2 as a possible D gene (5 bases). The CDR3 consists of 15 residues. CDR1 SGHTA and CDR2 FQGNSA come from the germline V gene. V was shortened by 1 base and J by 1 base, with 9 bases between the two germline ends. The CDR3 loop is CASSLGSGRTDTQYF. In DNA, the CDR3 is TGTGCCAGCAGCTTAGGGAGCGGACGCACAGATACGCAGTATTTT.